A single sample gave rise to the 10 T cell receptor beta chains below, sequenced in a study of blood T cell repertoires in COVID-19. Clones were read by immunoSEQ multiplex PCR, and TCRdb kept only the in-frame ones, dropping some. The sample carries 80,000 to 95,000 clones, about 86% recorded once. The specimen was peripheral blood. The receptors here all came from a woman of 80 years or more in a cohort sampled during active or convalescent COVID-19.

The genes are TRBV7-2 and TRBJ2-6; possible D gene TRBD2, 5 bases. The CDR3 length is 16 residues. Trimming took 0 bases from V and 0 from J, leaving 6 bases between them. CDR1 is SGHTA and CDR2 is FQGNSA in the germline V gene. The CDR3 region is CASSLAGVSGANVLTF. The CDR3 bases are TGTGCCAGCAGCTTAGCCGGGGTCTCTGGGGCCAACGTCCTGACTTTC. The full variable domain, in which reference TRBV7-2 and TRBJ2-6 provide the parts outside the CDR3, is GAGVSQSPSNKVTEKGKDVELRCDPISGHTALYWYRQSLGQGLEFLIYFQGNSAPDKSGLPSDRFSAERTGGSVSTLTIQRTQQEDSAVYLCASSLAGVSGANVLTFGAGSRLTVL.

The V gene is TRBV30, the J gene TRBJ1-3, with 8 bases fitting TRBD1. Germline V gene data show CDR1 as GTSNPN and CDR2 as SVGIG (reference sequence). CDR3 length equals 18 residues. V gave up 4 bases and J gave up 5 bases; unmatched junction bases: 19. The CDR3 protein is CAWKQYSYNRGMRNTIYF. The CDR3 DNA sequence: TGTGCCTGGAAACAATACTCGTACAACAGGGGGATGCGAAACACCATATATTTT.

The V gene is TRBV10-2, the J gene TRBJ2-1; 9 nucleotides align to TRBD2. Trimming took 6 bases from V and 2 from J; bases not matched to a gene: 8. Germline loops: CDR1 WSHSY, CDR2 SAAADI. CDR3 length equals 16 residues. CDR3 residues: CASRVLAGTTYNEQFF. For the CDR3, the DNA is TGCGCCAGCAGAGTTCTAGCGGGAACGACCTACAATGAGCAGTTCTTC.

The gene calls are TRBV18 and TRBJ2-1, with D possibly being TRBD1 (5 bases). V shed 2 bases and J shed 4 bases, with 9 bases lying between them. Germline CDR1 KGHSH, CDR2 LQKENI. The CDR3 runs to 14 residues. The DNA of the CDR3 is TGTGCCAGCTCACCAAGACAGCCATACAATGAGCAGTTCTTC. As protein: CASSPRQPYNEQFF.

V usage is TRBV7-9 and J usage is TRBJ1-6; no clear D gene. The CDR3 has 12 residues. Per germline, CDR1 SEHNR and CDR2 FQNEAQ (reference sequence). Trimming shortened V by 4 bases and J by 7 bases, and 5 bases separated the two germline ends. This CDR3 is CASSSQNSPLHF. CDR3 coding DNA: TGTGCCAGCAGCTCCCAGAATTCACCCCTCCACTTT.

The genes are TRBV5-1 and TRBJ2-6; no reliable D call. The CDR3 extends over 15 amino acids. The germline V gene encodes CDR1 SGHRS and CDR2 YFSETQ. V lost 5 bases and J lost 4, with 13 bases in between. Written as DNA, the CDR3 is TGCGCCAGCAGTCGTTTAGCTGACGGGGCCAACGTCCTGACTTTC. The encoded protein is CASSRLADGANVLTF. Full variable domain (missing parts from reference TRBV5-1 and TRBJ2-6): KAGVTQTPRYLIKTRGQQVTLSCSPISGHRSVSWYQQTPGQGLQFLFEYFSETQRNKGNFPGRFSGRQFSNSRSEMNVSTLELGDSALYLCASSRLADGANVLTFGAGSRLTVL.

V usage is TRBV14 and J usage is TRBJ1-2; TRBD1 matches at 7 bases. Germline lookup yields CDR1 SGHDN and CDR2 FVKESK. Trimming removed 4 bases from V and 5 bases from J; junction bases left unmatched: 7. The CDR3 loop spans 14 amino acids. CDR3 protein: CASSLPGTAYGYTF. The CDR3 DNA reads as TGTGCCAGCAGCCTACCCGGGACAGCTTATGGCTACACCTTC.

The chain combines TRBV9 with TRBJ2-1, with 9 bases identical to TRBD2. The germline V gene has CDR1 SGDLS and CDR2 YYNGEE. CDR3 length: 15 residues. V was clipped by 0 bases and J by 8 bases; unmatched bases: 6. The CDR3 is CASSVDSGSRDEQFF. The DNA for the CDR3 is TGTGCCAGCAGCGTAGATAGCGGGAGTAGAGATGAGCAGTTCTTC.

The chain carries TRBV11-2 and TRBJ2-2, with D maybe TRBD2 (5 bases). Germline V gives CDR1 SGHAT, CDR2 FQNNGV. With 1 base removed from V and 5 bases from J, the gap between germline ends came to 11 bases. The CDR3 is 15 amino acids. The CDR3 DNA follows: TGTGCCAGCAGCTTAGTCCGTGAGGGTACCGGGGAGCTGTTTTTT. It codes for CASSLVREGTGELFF.

This clone was observed once. CDR3 sequence reads: CASSLAGSYNEQFF. CDR3 coding DNA: TGTGCCAGCAGTCTAGCGGGCTCCTACAATGAGCAGTTCTTC. The rearrangement links TRBV6-5 to TRBJ2-1; 8 bases agree with TRBD2. V gave up 5 bases and J gave up 0 bases; unmatched junction bases: 0. The CDR3 totals 14 residues. Germline-derived CDR1 and CDR2 are MNHEY and SVGAGI.